The T cell receptor beta chain under discussion was sequenced for a study of regulatory T cells in long-lasting Graves disease. Findings and caveats of the study: Favoring TRBV28, TRBJ1-2 and TRBJ2-5 was a feature seen in persistent disease.

Both iRepertoire HTBI primers and Arm-PCR of CDR3 regions were used to build the TCR beta libraries. TCRdb recomputed calls from the multiplex PCR reads with MiXCR, one row per CDR3 protein. The sample lists 200,000 to 250,000 distinct CDR3 sequences, roughly a fifth seen once, with 10% to 15% in the top ten. Losses at the gene ends were 3 bases for V and 2 bases for J; bases not matched to a gene: 3. Germline CDR1 is LNHDA and CDR2 is SQIVND (reference sequence). This CDR3 is built from 17 residues. In its sample, this clonotype was seen a few times. Its specificity is unknown. Time point defined: newly diagnosed GD, antithyroid drugs for less than 3 months. There was RNA extracted from PBMCs, and the TCR library was made from it. The same data also went into a second study, on T cells in Graves' hyperthyroidism and ophthalmopathy. That publication notes: TCR CDR3 underwent first-round RT-PCR with the HTBI primer set.

This receptor was obtained from a woman aged 25 to 39 with Graves disease. The sequencing here drew on peripheral blood mononuclear cells (PBMCs), taken at new diagnosis, from a patient treated with antithyroid drugs. The rearrangement uses TRBV19 and TRBJ2-6; 11 bases are shared with TRBD1. As DNA, the CDR3 is TGTGCCAGTAGTATGAGGACAGGGGGCGCTGGGGCCAACGTCCTGACTTTC. Protein product: CASSMRTGGAGANVLTF.